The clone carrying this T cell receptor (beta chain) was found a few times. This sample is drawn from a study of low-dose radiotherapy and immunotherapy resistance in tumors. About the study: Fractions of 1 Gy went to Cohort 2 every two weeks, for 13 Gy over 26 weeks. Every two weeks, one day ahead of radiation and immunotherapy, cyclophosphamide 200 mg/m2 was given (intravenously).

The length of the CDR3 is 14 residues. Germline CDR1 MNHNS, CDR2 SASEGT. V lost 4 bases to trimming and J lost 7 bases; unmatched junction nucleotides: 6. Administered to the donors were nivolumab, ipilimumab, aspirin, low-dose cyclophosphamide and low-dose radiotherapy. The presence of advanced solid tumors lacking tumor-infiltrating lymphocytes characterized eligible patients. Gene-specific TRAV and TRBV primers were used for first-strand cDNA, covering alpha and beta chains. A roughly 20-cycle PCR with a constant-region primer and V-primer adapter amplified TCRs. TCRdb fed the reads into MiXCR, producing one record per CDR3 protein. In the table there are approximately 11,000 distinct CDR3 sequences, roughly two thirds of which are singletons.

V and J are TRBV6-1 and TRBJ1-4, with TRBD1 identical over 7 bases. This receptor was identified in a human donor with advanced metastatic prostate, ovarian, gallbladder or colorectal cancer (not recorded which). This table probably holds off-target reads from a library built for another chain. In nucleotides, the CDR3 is TGTGCCAGCAGTGTCGCGGGGGACAGTGAAAAACTGTTTTTT. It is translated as CASSVAGDSEKLFF.